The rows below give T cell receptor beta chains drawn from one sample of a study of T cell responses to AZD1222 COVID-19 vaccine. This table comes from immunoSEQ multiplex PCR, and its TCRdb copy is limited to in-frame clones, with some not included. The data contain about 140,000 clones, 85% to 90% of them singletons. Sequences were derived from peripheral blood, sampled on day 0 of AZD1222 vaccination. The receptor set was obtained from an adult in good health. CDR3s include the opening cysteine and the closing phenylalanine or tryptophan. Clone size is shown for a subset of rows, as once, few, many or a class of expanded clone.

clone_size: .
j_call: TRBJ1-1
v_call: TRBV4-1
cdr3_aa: CASSPTGGVGNTEAFF

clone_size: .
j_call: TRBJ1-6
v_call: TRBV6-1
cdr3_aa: CASSEVRLGIGNSPLHF

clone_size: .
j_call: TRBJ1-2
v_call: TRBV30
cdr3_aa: CAWTEDRGYGYTF

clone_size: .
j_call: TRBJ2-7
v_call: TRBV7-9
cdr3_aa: CASSPWTGLASYEQYF

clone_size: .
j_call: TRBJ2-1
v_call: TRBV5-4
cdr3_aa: CASRLAGNNEQFF

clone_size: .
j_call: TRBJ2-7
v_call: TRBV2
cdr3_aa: CASSDLGSSYEQYF

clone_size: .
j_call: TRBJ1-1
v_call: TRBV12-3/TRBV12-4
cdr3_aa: CASSPDKNTEAFF

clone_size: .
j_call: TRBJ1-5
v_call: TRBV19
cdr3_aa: CASSWDGQEVNQPQHF

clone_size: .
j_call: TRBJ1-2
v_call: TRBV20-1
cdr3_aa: CSASTGDGYTF

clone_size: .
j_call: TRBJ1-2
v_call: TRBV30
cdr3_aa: CAWKWDGGGYTF

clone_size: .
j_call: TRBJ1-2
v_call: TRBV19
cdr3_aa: CASSIRTDNYGYTF

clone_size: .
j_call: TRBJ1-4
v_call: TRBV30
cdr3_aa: CAWSEGWQLFF

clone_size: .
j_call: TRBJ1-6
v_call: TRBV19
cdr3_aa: CASSNPGQGSNSPLHF

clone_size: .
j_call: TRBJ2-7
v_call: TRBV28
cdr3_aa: CASSPGDFRTYEQYF

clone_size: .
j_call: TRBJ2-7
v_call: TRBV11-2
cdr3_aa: CASSLNLAGVYEQYF

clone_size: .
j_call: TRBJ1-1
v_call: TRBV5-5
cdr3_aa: CASSLGVRNEAFF

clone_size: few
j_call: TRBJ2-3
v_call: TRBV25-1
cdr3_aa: CASSRTGEGDTQYF

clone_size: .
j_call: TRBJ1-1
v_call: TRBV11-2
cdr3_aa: CASSKELNTEAFF

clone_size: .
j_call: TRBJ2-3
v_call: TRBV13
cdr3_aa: CASSFRASGISTDTQYF

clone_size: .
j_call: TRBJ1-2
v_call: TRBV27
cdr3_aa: CASRGQNNYGYTF

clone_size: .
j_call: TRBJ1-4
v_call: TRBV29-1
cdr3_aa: CSVVGQLNEKLFF

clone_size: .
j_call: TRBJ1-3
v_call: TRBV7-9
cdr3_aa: CASSLATGTAGNTIYF

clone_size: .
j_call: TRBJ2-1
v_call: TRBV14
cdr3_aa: CASSQPSGTGVYNEQFF